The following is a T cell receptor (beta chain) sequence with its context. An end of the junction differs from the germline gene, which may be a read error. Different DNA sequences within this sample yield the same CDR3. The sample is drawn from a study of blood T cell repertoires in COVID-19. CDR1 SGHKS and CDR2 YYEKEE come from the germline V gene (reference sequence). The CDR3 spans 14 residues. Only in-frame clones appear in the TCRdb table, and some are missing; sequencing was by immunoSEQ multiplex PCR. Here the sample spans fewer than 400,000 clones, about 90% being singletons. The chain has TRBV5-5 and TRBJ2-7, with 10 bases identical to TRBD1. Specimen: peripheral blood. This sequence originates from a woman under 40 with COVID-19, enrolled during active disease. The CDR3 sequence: CASSQGQGSYEQYF. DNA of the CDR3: TGTGCCAGCAGCCAGGGACAGGGGTCCTACGAGCAGTACTTT.